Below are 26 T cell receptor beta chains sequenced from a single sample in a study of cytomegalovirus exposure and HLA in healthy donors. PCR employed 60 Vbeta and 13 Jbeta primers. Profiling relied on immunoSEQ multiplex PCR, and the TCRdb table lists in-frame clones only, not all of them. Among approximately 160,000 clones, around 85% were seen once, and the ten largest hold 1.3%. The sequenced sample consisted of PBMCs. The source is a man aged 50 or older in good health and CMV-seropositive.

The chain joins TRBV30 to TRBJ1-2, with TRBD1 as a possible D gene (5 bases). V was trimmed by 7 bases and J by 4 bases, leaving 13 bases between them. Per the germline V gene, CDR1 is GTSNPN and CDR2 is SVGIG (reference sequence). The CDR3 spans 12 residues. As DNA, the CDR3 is TGTGCCTACTCCGGACAACCCTATGGCTACACCTTC. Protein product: CAYSGQPYGYTF.

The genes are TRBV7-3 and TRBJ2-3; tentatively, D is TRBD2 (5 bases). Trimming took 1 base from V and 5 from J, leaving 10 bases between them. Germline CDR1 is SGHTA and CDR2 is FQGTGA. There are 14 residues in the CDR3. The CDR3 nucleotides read TGTGCCAGCAGCTTAATGGCGGGCGTAGATACGCAGTATTTT. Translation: CASSLMAGVDTQYF.

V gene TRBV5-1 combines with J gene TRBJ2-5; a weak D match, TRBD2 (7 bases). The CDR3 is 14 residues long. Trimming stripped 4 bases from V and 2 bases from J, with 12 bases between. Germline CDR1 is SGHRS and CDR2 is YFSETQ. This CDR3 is CASSPGGRQETQYF. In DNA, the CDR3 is TGCGCCAGCAGCCCCGGGGGGCGGCAAGAGACCCAGTACTTC.

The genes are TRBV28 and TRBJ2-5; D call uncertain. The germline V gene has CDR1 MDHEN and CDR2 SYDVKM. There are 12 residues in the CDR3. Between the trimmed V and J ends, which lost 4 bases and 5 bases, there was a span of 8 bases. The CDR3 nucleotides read TGTGCCAGCAGTTCCCAGTGGGAGACCCAGTACTTC. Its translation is CASSSQWETQYF.

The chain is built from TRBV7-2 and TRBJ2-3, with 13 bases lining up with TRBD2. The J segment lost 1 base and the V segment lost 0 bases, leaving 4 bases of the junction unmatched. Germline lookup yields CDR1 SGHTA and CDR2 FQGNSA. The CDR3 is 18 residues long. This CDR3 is CASSLATLAGGGTDTQYF. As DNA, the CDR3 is TGTGCCAGCAGCTTAGCCACACTAGCGGGAGGGGGCACAGATACGCAGTATTTT.

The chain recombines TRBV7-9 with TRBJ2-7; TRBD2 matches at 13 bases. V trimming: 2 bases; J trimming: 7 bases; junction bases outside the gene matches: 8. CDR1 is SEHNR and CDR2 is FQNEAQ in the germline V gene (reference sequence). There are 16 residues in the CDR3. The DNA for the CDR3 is TGTGCCAGCAGCTTAACCCGACTAGCGGGAGGAGGTGAGCAGTACTTC. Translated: CASSLTRLAGGGEQYF.

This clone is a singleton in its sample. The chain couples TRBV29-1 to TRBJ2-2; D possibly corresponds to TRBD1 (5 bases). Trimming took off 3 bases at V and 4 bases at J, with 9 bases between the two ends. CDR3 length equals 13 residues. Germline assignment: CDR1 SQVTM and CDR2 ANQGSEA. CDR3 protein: CSVEPGLTGELFF. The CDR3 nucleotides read TGCAGCGTTGAGCCAGGGCTCACCGGGGAGCTGTTTTTT.

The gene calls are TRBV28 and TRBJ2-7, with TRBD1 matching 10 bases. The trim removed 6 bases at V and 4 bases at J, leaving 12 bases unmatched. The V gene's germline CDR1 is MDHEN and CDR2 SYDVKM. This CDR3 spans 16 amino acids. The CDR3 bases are TGTGCCAGCAGCACGCCCCGTCGACAGGGGGCTTACGAGCAGTACTTC. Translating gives CASSTPRRQGAYEQYF.

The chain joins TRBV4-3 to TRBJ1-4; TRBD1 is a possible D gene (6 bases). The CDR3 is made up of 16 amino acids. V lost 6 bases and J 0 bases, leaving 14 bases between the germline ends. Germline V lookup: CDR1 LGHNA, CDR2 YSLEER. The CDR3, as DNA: TGCGCCAGCAGACGCCGGGACACCGCAACTAATGAAAAACTGTTTTTT. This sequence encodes CASRRRDTATNEKLFF.

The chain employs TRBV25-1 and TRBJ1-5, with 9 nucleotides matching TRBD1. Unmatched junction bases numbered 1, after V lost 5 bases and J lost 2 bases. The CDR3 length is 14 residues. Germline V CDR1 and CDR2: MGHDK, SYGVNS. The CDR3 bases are TGTGCCAGCAGTACAGGGGGCGGCAATCAGCCCCAGCATTTT. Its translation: CASSTGGGNQPQHF.

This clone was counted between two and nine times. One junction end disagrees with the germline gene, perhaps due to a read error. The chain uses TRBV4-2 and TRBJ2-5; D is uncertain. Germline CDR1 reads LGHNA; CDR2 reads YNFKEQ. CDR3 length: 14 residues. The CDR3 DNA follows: TGTGTCAGCAGCCAAGCTCAGGACCAAGAGACCCAGTACTTC. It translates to CVSSQAQDQETQYF.

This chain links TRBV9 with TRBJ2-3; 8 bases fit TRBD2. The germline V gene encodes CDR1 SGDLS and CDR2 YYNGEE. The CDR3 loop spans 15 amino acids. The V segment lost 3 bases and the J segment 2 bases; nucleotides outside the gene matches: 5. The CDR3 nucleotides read TGTGCCAGCAGCGCGCCGGGACTAGACACAGATACGCAGTATTTT. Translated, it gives CASSAPGLDTDTQYF.

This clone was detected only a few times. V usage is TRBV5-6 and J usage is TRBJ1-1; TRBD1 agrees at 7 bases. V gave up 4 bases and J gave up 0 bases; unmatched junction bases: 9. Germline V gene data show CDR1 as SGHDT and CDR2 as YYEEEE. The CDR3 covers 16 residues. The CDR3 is CASSARGQQLNTEAFF. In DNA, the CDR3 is TGTGCCAGCAGCGCCCGGGGACAGCAGTTGAACACTGAAGCTTTCTTT.

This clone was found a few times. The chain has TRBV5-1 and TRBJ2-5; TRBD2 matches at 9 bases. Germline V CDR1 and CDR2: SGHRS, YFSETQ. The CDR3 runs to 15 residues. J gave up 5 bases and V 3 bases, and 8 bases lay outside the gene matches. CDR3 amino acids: CASSSGAGGYETQYF. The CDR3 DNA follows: TGCGCCAGCAGCTCCGGAGCGGGGGGTTATGAGACCCAGTACTTC.

CDR3 in amino acids: CASIVNAGDGYTF. CDR3 in DNA: TGTGCCAGCATCGTAAATGCAGGGGATGGCTACACCTTC. V usage is TRBV2 and J usage is TRBJ1-2; perhaps TRBD1 as D (6 bases). The CDR3 consists of 13 residues. Germline loops: CDR1 SNHLY, CDR2 FYNNEI. With 7 bases removed from V and 6 bases from J, the gap between germline ends came to 15 bases.

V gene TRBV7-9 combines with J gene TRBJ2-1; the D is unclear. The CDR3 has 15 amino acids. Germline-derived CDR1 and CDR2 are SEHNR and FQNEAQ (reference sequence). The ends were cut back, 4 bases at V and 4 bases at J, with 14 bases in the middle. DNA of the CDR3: TGTGCCAGCAGCTCCCCCTTGTTGCGGTACAATGAGCAGTTCTTC. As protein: CASSSPLLRYNEQFF.

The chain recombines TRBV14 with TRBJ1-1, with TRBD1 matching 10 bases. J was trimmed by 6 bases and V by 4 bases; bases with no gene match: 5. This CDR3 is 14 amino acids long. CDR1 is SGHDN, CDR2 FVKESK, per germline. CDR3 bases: TGTGCCAGCAGCCCCCGGGACAGGGGCGCTGAAGCTTTCTTT. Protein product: CASSPRDRGAEAFF.

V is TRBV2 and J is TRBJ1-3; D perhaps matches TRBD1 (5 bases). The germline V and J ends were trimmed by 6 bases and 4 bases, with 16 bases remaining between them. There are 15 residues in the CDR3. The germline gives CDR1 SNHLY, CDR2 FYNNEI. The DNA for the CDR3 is TGTGCCAGCAGGGAGGGACTTCTCCCCGGAAACACCATATATTTT. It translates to CASREGLLPGNTIYF.

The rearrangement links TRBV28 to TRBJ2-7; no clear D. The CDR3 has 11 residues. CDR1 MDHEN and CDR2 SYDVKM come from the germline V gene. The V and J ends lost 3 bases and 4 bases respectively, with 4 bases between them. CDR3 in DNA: TGTGCCAGCAGTTTGGCATACGAGCAGTACTTC. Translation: CASSLAYEQYF.

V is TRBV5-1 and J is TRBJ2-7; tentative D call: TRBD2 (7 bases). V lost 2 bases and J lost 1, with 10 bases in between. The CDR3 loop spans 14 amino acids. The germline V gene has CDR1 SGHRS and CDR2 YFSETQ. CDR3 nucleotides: TGCGCCAGCAGCTTCGAGGGGGGGTCCTACGAGCAGTACTTC. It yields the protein CASSFEGGSYEQYF.

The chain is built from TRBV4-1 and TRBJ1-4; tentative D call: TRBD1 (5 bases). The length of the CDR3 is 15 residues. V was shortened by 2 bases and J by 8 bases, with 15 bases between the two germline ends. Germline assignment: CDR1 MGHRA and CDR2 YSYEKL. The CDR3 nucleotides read TGCGCCAGCAGCCAACCCCCGGCAGGGTTAGAAAAACTGTTTTTT. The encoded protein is CASSQPPAGLEKLFF.

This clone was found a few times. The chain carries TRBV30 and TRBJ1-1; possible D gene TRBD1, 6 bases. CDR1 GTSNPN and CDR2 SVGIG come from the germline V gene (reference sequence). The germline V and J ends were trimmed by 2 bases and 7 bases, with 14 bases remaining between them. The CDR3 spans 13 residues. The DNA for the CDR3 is TGTGCCTGGAGTCCCGGGGACACCCTTGAAGCTTTCTTT. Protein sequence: CAWSPGDTLEAFF.

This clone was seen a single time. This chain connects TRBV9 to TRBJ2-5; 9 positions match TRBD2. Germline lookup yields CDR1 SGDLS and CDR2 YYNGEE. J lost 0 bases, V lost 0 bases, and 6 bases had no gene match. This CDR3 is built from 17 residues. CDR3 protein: CASSVGAGGTNQETQYF. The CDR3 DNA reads TGTGCCAGCAGCGTAGGAGCGGGGGGCACGAACCAAGAGACCCAGTACTTC.

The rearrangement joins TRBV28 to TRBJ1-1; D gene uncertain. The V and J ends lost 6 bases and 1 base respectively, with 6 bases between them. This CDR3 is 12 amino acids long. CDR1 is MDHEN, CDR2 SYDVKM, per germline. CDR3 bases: TGTGCCAGCAGGCCGGGGAACACTGAAGCTTTCTTT. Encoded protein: CASRPGNTEAFF. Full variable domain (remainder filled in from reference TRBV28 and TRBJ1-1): DVKVTQSSRYLVKRTGEKVFLECVQDMDHENMFWYRQDPGLGLRLIYFSYDVKMKEKGDIPEGYSVSREKKERFSLILESASTNQTSMYLCASRPGNTEAFFGQGTRLTVV.

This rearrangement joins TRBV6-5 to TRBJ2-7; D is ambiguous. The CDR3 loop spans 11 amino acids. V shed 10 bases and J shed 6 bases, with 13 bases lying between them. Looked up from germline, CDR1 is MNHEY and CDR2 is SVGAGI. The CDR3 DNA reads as TGTGCCACCAGAGGAGAAGCCGAGCAGTACTTC. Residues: CATRGEAEQYF.

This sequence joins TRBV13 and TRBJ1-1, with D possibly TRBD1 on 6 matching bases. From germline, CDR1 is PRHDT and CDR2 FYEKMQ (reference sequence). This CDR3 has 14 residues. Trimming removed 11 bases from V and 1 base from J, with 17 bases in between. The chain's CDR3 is CACGAGHTNTEAFF. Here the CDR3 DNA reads TGTGCCTGCGGAGCGGGACATACGAACACTGAAGCTTTCTTT.